A selection of T cell receptor beta chains follows, all from one sample in a study of human T cells and chemical hapten exposure. TCRdb used MiXCR to reprocess the RACE reads, holding one entry per CDR3 protein. This table holds 330,000 or so distinct CDR3 sequences, about 6% found once. Source: whole blood, taken in connection with sensitization to the hapten diphenylcyclopropenone (DPC). These receptors all stem from a woman aged 18-29 years with alopecia areata. Some clones in this sample may be carry-over from other donors' samples. Both conserved end residues are part of each CDR3. D genes are given only for firm matches. The size of a clone is reported for some rows only, either as once, few or many, or as a class for expanded clones.

D gene | clone size | J gene | V gene | CDR3 DNA | CDR3 protein
. | many | TRBJ1-2 | TRBV7-2 | TGTGCGACTAGCGTGCCAGCACCTGGGCCGGCTGGCTACACCTTC | CATSVPAPGPAGYTF
TRBD1 | many | TRBJ1-2 | TRBV5-1 | TGCGCCAGCTCCCCCGCGACAGGGGTTGGTTACGGCTACACCTTC | CASSPATGVGYGYTF
. | . | TRBJ1-3 | TRBV19 | TGTGCCAGTAGTATCACCGCTCCAGGGAGCTCTGGAAACACCATATATTTT | CASSITAPGSSGNTIYF
TRBD2 | . | TRBJ2-5 | TRBV5-5 | TGTGCCAGCACCCTGAGGTCTAGCGGTCAAGAGACCCAGTACTTC | CASTLRSSGQETQYF
TRBD1 | many | TRBJ1-2 | TRBV6-2/TRBV6-3 | TGTGCCAGCAGCTTGCAGGGGGTAAACCTCTATGGCTACACCTTC | CASSLQGVNLYGYTF
TRBD2 | few | TRBJ2-3 | TRBV5-1 | TGCGCCAGCAGCTCCGGGGGGGCGTACACAGATACGCAGTATTTT | CASSSGGAYTDTQYF
. | many | TRBJ1-5 | TRBV7-8 | TGTGCCAGCAGCCTCCACGGGCACAGGGAGAATCAGCCCCAGCATTTT | CASSLHGHRENQPQHF
TRBD1 | many | TRBJ1-6 | TRBV2 | TGTGCCAGCAGTGAAAGTCCCTCTACAGGGGTCTATAATTCACCCCTCCACTTT | CASSESPSTGVYNSPLHF
. | once | TRBJ2-7 | TRBV27 | TGTGCCAGCAGTTATGGGGCTGTTTTCTACGAGCAGTACTTC | CASSYGAVFYEQYF
. | few | TRBJ2-1 | TRBV11-3 | TGTGCCAGCAGCCATAGTGAGGTTAATGAGCAGTTCTTC | CASSHSEVNEQFF
TRBD1 | many | TRBJ1-2 | TRBV29-1 | TGCAGCGTGGTGCCCGGGACAGTTTCTAACTATGGCTACACCTTC | CSVVPGTVSNYGYTF
. | . | TRBJ1-5 | TRBV5-6 | TGTGCCAGCAGCTTTTTCAGGGATAGGGGGAATCAGCCCCAGCATTTT | CASSFFRDRGNQPQHF
. | few | TRBJ2-1 | TRBV13 | TGTGCCAGCAGCTTGGACTCTGGAGGGGATAAGCAGTTCTTC | CASSLDSGGDKQFF
. | few | TRBJ2-3 | TRBV13 | TGTGCCAGCAGCATGGTAGGGGAGAGAGGCACAGATACGCAGTATTTT | CASSMVGERGTDTQYF
. | . | TRBJ2-2 | TRBV20-1 | TGCAGTGCTATCCCAGGGAACACCGGGGAGCTGTTTTTT | CSAIPGNTGELFF
TRBD1 | . | TRBJ1-2 | TRBV24-1 | TGTGCCACCAGACAACCCCCATTTGGGCAGGGGGACATGGGAGGCTACACCTTC | CATRQPPFGQGDMGGYTF
. | few | TRBJ1-4 | TRBV29-1 | TGCAGCGCGACGGGGAGGGACCCTAATGAAAAACTGTTTTTT | CSATGRDPNEKLFF
TRBD1 | few | TRBJ1-1 | TRBV28 | TGTGCCAGCAGTATACCGGGACAGGAGACCAGGAACACTGAAGCTTTCTTT | CASSIPGQETRNTEAFF
. | . | TRBJ2-2 | TRBV4-2 | TGTGCCAGCAGGGAGAACGGGAACACCGGGGAGCTGTTTTTT | CASRENGNTGELFF
. | few | TRBJ2-7 | TRBV12-3/TRBV12-4 | TGTGCCAGCAGGCGAGCGGGTAGCTCCTACGAGCAGTACTTC | CASRRAGSSYEQYF
. | many | TRBJ1-4 | TRBV18 | TGTGCCAGCTCACCACCGGCTCAAGAAAAACTGTTTTTT | CASSPPAQEKLFF
. | few | TRBJ1-2 | TRBV7-2 | TGTGCCAGCAGCTTCGATGGGGAACTAGGTGGCTACACCTTC | CASSFDGELGGYTF
. | . | TRBJ2-5 | TRBV7-2 | TGTGCCAGCAGCCGCGAGTTCGGGGGAGCGGAGACCCAGTACTTC | CASSREFGGAETQYF
TRBD1 | . | TRBJ2-2 | TRBV11-3 | TGTGCCAGCAGCTTATCGGGACAGGGACCCGGGGAGCTGTTTTTT | CASSLSGQGPGELFF
. | few | TRBJ1-1 | TRBV6-1 | TGTGCCAGCAATCCACCGGGACTCAGGAACACTGAAGCTTTCTTT | CASNPPGLRNTEAFF
. | few | TRBJ1-1 | TRBV25-1 | TGTGCCAGCAGTGAAGTTCGGGGAGGGAAGGCTTTCTTT | CASSEVRGGKAFF
. | . | TRBJ1-2 | TRBV7-2 | TGTGCCAGCAGCTCCCGCCGGGGCGGGGATGGCTACACCTTC | CASSSRRGGDGYTF
TRBD1 | few | TRBJ1-1 | TRBV5-1 | TGCGCCAGCAGCTTGAGCGCGACAGGGGGCCCGAACACTGAAGCTTTCTTT | CASSLSATGGPNTEAFF
. | few | TRBJ2-7 | TRBV12-3/TRBV12-4 | TGTGCCAGCAGTTTTCCCCCGGCCTACGAGCAGTACTTC | CASSFPPAYEQYF
. | many | TRBJ1-3 | TRBV12-5 | TGTGCTAGTGGTTTGGGGTCTTCCGGAAACACCATATATTTT | CASGLGSSGNTIYF
TRBD1 | few | TRBJ2-5 | TRBV3-1 | TGTGCCAGCAGCCATGCGAACGTAGGCCAGGGGGCGCCTAAAGAGACCCAGTACTTC | CASSHANVGQGAPKETQYF
. | many | TRBJ1-4 | TRBV5-1 | TGCGCCAGCAGCCCGAGACCAGGGAAGGGAGAAAAACTGTTTTTT | CASSPRPGKGEKLFF
. | . | TRBJ2-2 | TRBV29-1 | TGCAGCGTTATGAACACCGGGGAGCTGTTTTTT | CSVMNTGELFF
TRBD1 | many | TRBJ1-4 | TRBV6-1 | TGTGCCAGCAGTGGGACAGGGGGCTGGGCGGGGGAAAAACTGTTTTTT | CASSGTGGWAGEKLFF
. | . | TRBJ1-2 | TRBV3-1 | TGTGCCAGCAGCCAAGAATCAAGTTCCCCCTATGGCTACACCTTC | CASSQESSSPYGYTF
. | . | TRBJ1-1 | TRBV20-1 | TGCAGTGCTAGAGCCCCCGACATTAACACTGAAGCTTTCTTT | CSARAPDINTEAFF
TRBD2 | few | TRBJ2-7 | TRBV5-1 | TGCGCCAGCAGCACGGGACTAGCGGGGTCTTACGAGCAGTACTTC | CASSTGLAGSYEQYF